This TCR beta chain was identified in a study of blood T cell repertoires in COVID-19. Profiling relied on immunoSEQ multiplex PCR, and the TCRdb table lists in-frame clones only, not all of them. This sample yields some 300,000 clones, of which about 87% are seen a single time; 6.3% belongs to the top ten. Material: peripheral blood. The receptor was isolated from a woman between 50 and 59 years old with COVID-19, enrolled during active disease.

CDR3: CASSLQLAGQETQYF. The CDR3 DNA follows: TGTGCCAGCAGCTTACAACTAGCGGGACAAGAGACCCAGTACTTC. The genes are TRBV7-2 and TRBJ2-5; the match to TRBD2 covers 10 bases. The CDR3 loop spans 15 amino acids. Per germline, CDR1 SGHTA and CDR2 FQGNSA. Trimming took 2 bases from V and 2 from J; bases not matched to a gene: 2.